These 16 T cell receptor beta chains originate from one sample sequenced in a study of OX40 agonist ivuxolimab in advanced cancers. Repertoires were generated with immunoSEQ multiplex PCR, while TCRdb's copy carries only in-frame clones and drops some. This sample has 64,000 or so clones; roughly 84% occur once, and the top ten carry about 0.75%. Sample: CD4+ or CD8+ T cells sorted from blood, taken in a trial of the OX40 agonist ivuxolimab. These receptors were obtained from an adult with an advanced solid tumor such as melanoma, head and neck, liver or kidney cancer.

The chain carries TRBV6-4 and TRBJ1-5; 10 bases align to TRBD1. The CDR3 is 15 residues long. Germline-derived CDR1 and CDR2 are MRHNA and SNTAGT. V trimming: 6 bases; J trimming: 7 bases; junction bases outside the gene matches: 9. This CDR3 reads CASSLTGGADQPQHF. The CDR3 region has the DNA TGTGCCAGCAGCCTGACAGGGGGCGCAGACCAGCCCCAGCATTTT.

The chain is built from TRBV30 and TRBJ2-1; no clear D. Germline values: CDR1 GTSNPN, CDR2 SVGIG (reference sequence). Trimming removed 0 bases at V and 5 bases at J, with 11 bases between. The CDR3 runs to 14 residues. The CDR3 nucleotides are TGTGCCTGGAGTGTAGGTGAGCCCGACAATGAGCAGTTCTTC. Translated: CAWSVGEPDNEQFF.

This clone has only one observation. This rearrangement joins TRBV6-1 to TRBJ2-7; perhaps D is TRBD1 or TRBD2 (6 bases each). Trimming left V 7 bases short and J 2 bases short, with 9 bases between. Looked up from germline, CDR1 is MNHNS and CDR2 is SASEGT. The length of the CDR3 is 12 residues. As DNA, the CDR3 is TGTGCCAGCAAGGGGGGACCCTACGAGCAGTACTTC. It specifies CASKGGPYEQYF.

This clone was found a few times. The rearrangement links TRBV27 to TRBJ1-2; 9 bases match TRBD1. V shed 5 bases, J shed 8 bases, and the junction held 9 bases outside the gene matches. The CDR3 covers 14 residues. Germline CDR1 reads MNHEY; CDR2 reads SMNVEV (reference sequence). The CDR3 DNA is TGTGCCAGCAGTAGACAGGGGGGAGTATTCGGCTACACCTTC. It codes for CASSRQGGVFGYTF.

The chain combines TRBV11-3 with TRBJ2-7, with 9 bases identical to TRBD1. The CDR3 is 14 amino acids. The germline V gene encodes CDR1 SGHNT and CDR2 YENEEA. With 5 bases clipped from V and 5 bases from J, the junction kept 7 bases outside the gene matches. CDR3 sequence: CASSRDRAAHEQYF. The CDR3 DNA sequence: TGTGCCAGCAGCCGGGACAGGGCGGCCCACGAGCAGTACTTC.

The chain uses TRBV7-2 and TRBJ2-5; D is unresolved. The CDR3 sequence is 14 residues long. Trimming pared 2 bases from V and 10 bases from J, leaving 17 bases between. CDR1 is SGHTA, CDR2 FQGNSA, per germline. The CDR3 bases are TGTGCCAGCAGCTTAATATCCTTCTCAGCGAGCCAGTACTTC. Translating it yields CASSLISFSASQYF.

The J gene is TRBJ1-1, the V gene TRBV7-3; TRBD1 might be the D (6 bases). Germline CDR1 SGHTA, CDR2 FQGTGA. This CDR3 comprises 16 residues. V was shortened by 4 bases and J by 1 base, with 16 bases between the two germline ends. The CDR3 spells CASSSGPGQPNTEAFF. DNA for the CDR3: TGTGCCAGCAGCTCCGGACCGGGACAACCGAACACTGAAGCTTTCTTT. Drawing the rest from reference TRBV7-3 and TRBJ1-1, the complete variable domain is GAGVSQTPSNKVTEKGKYVELRCDPISGHTALYWYRQSLGQGPEFLIYFQGTGAADDSGLPNDRFFAVRPEGSVSTLKIQRTERGDSAVYLCASSSGPGQPNTEAFFGQGTRLTVV.

V usage is TRBV19 and J usage is TRBJ1-3, with no clear D. Germline V gene lookup returns CDR1 LNHDA and CDR2 SQIVND (reference sequence). With 3 bases removed from V and 2 bases from J, the gap between germline ends came to 8 bases. The CDR3 is 14 residues long. In DNA, the CDR3 is TGTGCCAGTAGTATCGGCCTAGCTGGAAACACCATATATTTT. The encoded protein is CASSIGLAGNTIYF.

This clone turned up a few times. This chain links TRBV4-1 with TRBJ1-2; no definite D call. Germline assignment: CDR1 MGHRA and CDR2 YSYEKL. CDR3 length equals 14 residues. V dropped 2 bases and J dropped 8 bases, with 15 bases sitting between them. The CDR3: CASSQPGRGPGYTF. CDR3 nucleotides: TGCGCCAGCAGCCAACCGGGCCGTGGGCCGGGCTACACCTTC.

The chain recombines TRBV6-5 with TRBJ2-5; D possibly corresponds to TRBD1 (6 bases). Germline V gives CDR1 MNHEY, CDR2 SVGAGI. This CDR3 is built from 12 residues. Trimming removed 6 bases from V and 5 bases from J, with 10 bases in between. Here the CDR3 reads CASSRDRETQYF. The CDR3 nucleotides are TGTGCCAGCAGCCGAGACAGGGAGACCCAGTACTTC.

The V call is TRBV7-5, the J call TRBJ2-7; the table calls TRBD1, which could not be checked here. TRBV7-5 is flagged as a pseudogene. The CDR3 loop spans 15 amino acids. CDR3 protein: CVRSSTSRQGLEQYF. CDR3 sequence (DNA): TGTGTCAGAAGCTCCACCAGCCGGCAGGGTCTTGAGCAGTACTTC.

The chain carries TRBV19 and TRBJ2-7; D uncertain. This CDR3 has 14 amino acids. Germline V gene sequence: CDR1 LNHDA, CDR2 SQIVND (reference sequence). Trimming took off 5 bases at V and 1 base at J, with 12 bases between the two ends. CDR3 residues: CASSRAGSSYEQYF. CDR3 in DNA: TGTGCCAGTAGTCGGGCAGGTTCATCCTACGAGCAGTACTTC.

The rearrangement uses TRBV19 and TRBJ1-5, with 7 positions matching TRBD1. V gave up 8 bases and J gave up 4 bases; unmatched junction bases: 5. Germline CDR1 and CDR2: LNHDA and SQIVND (reference sequence). The CDR3 length is 13 residues. The CDR3 DNA follows: TGTGCCAGTCGAAGGGACAGAAATCAGCCCCAGCATTTT. The encoded protein is CASRRDRNQPQHF.

The V gene is TRBV5-1, the J gene TRBJ2-6; TRBD2 aligns across 8 bases. Germline CDR1 reads SGHRS; CDR2 reads YFSETQ. Losses at the gene ends were 1 base for V and 0 bases for J; bases not matched to a gene: 3. The CDR3 loop spans 17 amino acids. The CDR3 protein is CASSLRGGPSGANVLTF. The CDR3 bases are TGCGCCAGCAGCTTGCGGGGGGGCCCCTCTGGGGCCAACGTCCTGACTTTC.

This clone was seen a single time. The V gene is TRBV5-1, the J gene TRBJ2-7, with D perhaps matching TRBD2 (5 bases). The V end lost 0 bases, the J end lost 3 bases, and 13 bases lay between the germline ends. CDR1 is SGHRS, CDR2 YFSETQ, per germline. The CDR3 length is 15 residues. CDR3 nucleotides: TGCGCCAGCAGCTTGGCGGGGTTGATGGGCTACGAGCAGTACTTC. Amino acids: CASSLAGLMGYEQYF.

This clone was observed a single time. V is TRBV9 and J is TRBJ2-7; D is possibly TRBD2 (6 bases). Germline lookup yields CDR1 SGDLS and CDR2 YYNGEE. CDR3 length equals 15 residues. V was trimmed by 4 bases and J by 2 bases, leaving 16 bases between them. CDR3 residues: CASSFRLAGPYEQYF. The CDR3 DNA sequence: TGTGCCAGCAGCTTCCGACTCGCGGGGCCCTACGAGCAGTACTTC.